This T cell receptor (beta chain) appears in the sequencing data of a study of OX40 agonist ivuxolimab in advanced cancers. Broadly, across the study: Ivuxolimab was an agonistic, fully human IgG2 monoclonal antibody directed against OX40 (CD134), a costimulatory receptor. The monotherapy dose-escalation portion (N ≈ 56 patients) of the phase I ivuxolimab trial is reported in the paper. Patients were allowed to have had prior anti-PD-1, anti-PD-L1 or anti-CTLA-4 therapy, and around two fifths of the dose-escalation patients had been treated with checkpoint inhibitors. Of the roughly 52 patients in dose escalation, about 20 had hepatocellular carcinoma, around 15 had melanoma, 9 had renal cell carcinoma and 9 had head and neck cancer. A male proportion of roughly 85% and a mean age of approximately 62 years, ranging from 23 to 79, were recorded for the dose-escalation cohort. Partial responses occurred in three dose-escalation patients, of whom one had hepatocellular carcinoma and two had cutaneous melanoma. The purpose of peripheral TCRbeta sequencing was to test whether ivuxolimab changed TCR sequence diversity and led to clonal T-cell expansion. Intravenous ivuxolimab was administered to patients every 2 weeks at six dose levels: 0.01, 0.1, 0.3, 1.5, 3 and 10 mg/kg.

Study-level results and caveats: In the 0.1-3.0 mg/kg groups, partial responders had among the lowest normalized peripheral clonal expansion, particularly in CD8+ T cells. After ivuxolimab, expanded clones were on average more numerous among CD8+ T cells than among CD4+ T cells. Clonal expansion of both CD4+ and CD8+ blood T cells was observed from baseline to week 6 at doses 0.1 to 3.0 mg/kg. Low levels of normalized T-cell clonal expansion were also seen in some nonresponding patients. Which antigens the clonally expanded peripheral T cells were specific for was not determined.

To sequence the TCRbeta CDR3 region, genomic DNA was isolated from the sorted cells. TCRbeta CDR3 regions were sequenced using the immunoSEQ Assay. The table was pulled from immuneACCESS by TCRdb, which kept in-frame rearrangements only. Such tables lose some clones; where checked, under half of the loss comes from unresolved V genes, and the rest has no known cause. This sample comprises approximately 82,000 clones, approximately 85% of them detected only once. The ten most abundant clones make up more than 20% of the sample. Only a few counts were recorded for this clone. There is no known antigen for this receptor. No quality values exist for individual bases; no much larger clone is one base distant. Patients with autoimmune disease history or receiving systemic immunosuppression were excluded from the trial. Peripheral blood for TCR sequencing was collected from all dose cohorts at baseline, on cycle 4 day 1, and on cycle 7 day 1. The samples were drawn from a first-in-human, open-label, multicenter phase I dose-escalation trial of ivuxolimab. Adults with locally advanced or metastatic melanoma, renal cell, hepatocellular, or head and neck squamous cell carcinoma were enrolled in the trial. Before TCR sequencing, CD4+ and CD8+ T cells were separately sorted from peripheral blood.

Looking up the germline V gene yields CDR1 KGHSH and CDR2 LQKENI. V gives up 8 bases and J gives up 5 bases, and the segment between their germline ends measures 10 bases. There are 13 amino acids in the CDR3, from cysteine to phenylalanine inclusive. Only the CDR3 DNA is retained, 39 bases long and in frame from the first base. The sample consisted of CD4+ or CD8+ T cells sorted from blood, taken in a trial of the OX40 agonist ivuxolimab. The sequence derives from an adult with an advanced solid tumor such as melanoma, head and neck, liver or kidney cancer. The chain was built from TRBV18 and TRBJ1-6; tentative D gene TRBD1, with 5 bases matching. The CDR3 region: CASQLGDNSPLHF. The nucleotides are TGTGCCAGCCAATTGGGGGATAATTCACCCCTCCACTTT.